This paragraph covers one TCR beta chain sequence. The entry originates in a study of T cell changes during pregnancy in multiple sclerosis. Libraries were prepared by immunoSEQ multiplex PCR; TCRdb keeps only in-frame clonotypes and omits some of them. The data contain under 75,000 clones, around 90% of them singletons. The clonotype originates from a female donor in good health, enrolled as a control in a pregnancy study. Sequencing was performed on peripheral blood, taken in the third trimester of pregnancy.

This CDR3 is CASSPSGTSGGLIGTRETQYF. The CDR3 DNA follows: TGTGCCAGCTCACCTTCCGGGACTAGCGGGGGCCTTATAGGTACTCGGGAGACCCAGTACTTC. This chain uses TRBV18 with TRBJ2-5, with 14 bases identical to TRBD2. The CDR3 extends over 21 amino acids. Trimming took 3 bases from V and 5 from J; bases not matched to a gene: 20. Germline lookup yields CDR1 KGHSH and CDR2 LQKENI.